Below, 30 T cell receptor beta chains from the same sample are listed, as sequenced in a study of T cells in localized non-small cell lung cancer. Profiling relied on immunoSEQ multiplex PCR, and the TCRdb table lists in-frame clones only, not all of them. Of approximately 20,000 clones in the sample, approximately 81% are singletons; the top ten hold roughly 15%. This material consisted of PBMCs, taken before any cancer treatment. These receptors all come from a woman aged 35-70 years with stage II squamous cell lung carcinoma.

V usage is TRBV7-9 and J usage is TRBJ2-1; D might be TRBD1 or TRBD2, each matching 5 bases. CDR3 size: 15 residues. Trimming stripped 5 bases from V and 0 bases from J, with 11 bases between. Germline CDR1 SEHNR, CDR2 FQNEAQ (reference sequence). The CDR3 DNA is TGTGCCAGCAGCCCGGGACGGAGCTCCTACAATGAGCAGTTCTTC. This encodes CASSPGRSSYNEQFF.

The CDR3 reads CASSKAGQGNYGYTF. CDR3 bases: TGTGCCAGTAGTAAAGCGGGACAGGGTAACTATGGCTACACCTTC. V usage is TRBV19 and J usage is TRBJ1-2, with 9 positions matching TRBD1. Germline CDR1 is LNHDA and CDR2 is SQIVND (reference sequence). V shed 4 bases and J 1 base; nucleotides not matched to a gene: 4. The CDR3 has 15 amino acids.

The sample holds a few counts of this clone. The rearrangement links TRBV7-7 to TRBJ2-3, with D possibly matching TRBD2 (6 bases). Germline V gene sequence: CDR1 SSHAT, CDR2 FNYEAQ (reference sequence). V was pared by 5 bases and J by 2 bases, with 17 bases between. The CDR3 has 16 amino acids. This CDR3 is CASSLTPGSVTDTQYF. CDR3 nucleotide sequence: TGTGCCAGCAGCCTCACGCCCGGGAGTGTCACAGATACGCAGTATTTT. The whole variable domain, filled in from reference TRBV7-7 and TRBJ2-3, reads GAGVSQSPRYKVTKRGQDVTLRCDPISSHATLYWYQQALGQGPEFLTYFNYEAQPDKSGLPSDRFSAERPEGSISTLTIQRTEQRDSAMYRCASSLTPGSVTDTQYFGPGTRLTVL.

The V gene is TRBV27, the J gene TRBJ1-2; D gene unclear. CDR3 length: 14 amino acids. Germline loops: CDR1 MNHEY, CDR2 SMNVEV (reference sequence). Trimming stripped 6 bases from V and 8 bases from J, with 19 bases between. The CDR3: CASRLRIGTGGYTF. As DNA, the CDR3 is TGTGCCAGCAGGCTTAGGATAGGCACGGGCGGCTACACCTTC.

The chain combines TRBV18 with TRBJ1-4; tentative D call: TRBD1 (5 bases). Trimming took off 1 base at V and 8 bases at J, with 14 bases between the two ends. This CDR3 spans 15 amino acids. The germline CDR1 and CDR2 sequences are KGHSH and LQKENI. Here the CDR3 reads CASSPRSGSREKLFF. The CDR3 coding sequence is TGTGCCAGCTCACCACGCTCAGGGTCCCGGGAAAAACTGTTTTTT.

The CDR3 loop reads CASSLFSSGGRNEQFF. In DNA form, the CDR3 reads TGTGCCAGCAGCTTATTCTCTAGCGGGGGGCGAAATGAGCAGTTCTTC. The rearrangement joins TRBV7-2 to TRBJ2-1; 11 bases map to TRBD2. The trim removed 2 bases at V and 7 bases at J, leaving 7 bases unmatched. The CDR3 consists of 16 residues. Germline V gene data show CDR1 as SGHTA and CDR2 as FQGNSA. The whole variable domain, remainder taken from reference TRBV7-2 and TRBJ2-1, is GAGVSQSPSNKVTEKGKDVELRCDPISGHTALYWYRQSLGQGLEFLIYFQGNSAPDKSGLPSDRFSAERTGGSVSTLTIQRTQQEDSAVYLCASSLFSSGGRNEQFFGPGTRLTVL.

The chain couples TRBV20-1 to TRBJ2-4, with D maybe TRBD2 (6 bases). CDR3 length: 11 amino acids. The ends were cut back, 6 bases at V and 5 bases at J, with 8 bases in the middle. Germline CDR1 and CDR2: DFQATT and SNEGSKA (reference sequence). CDR3 protein: CSASGENIQYF. The CDR3 nucleotides read TGCAGTGCCTCGGGGGAAAACATTCAGTACTTC.

This clone has a single count. The chain couples TRBV4-3 to TRBJ2-2, with D possibly matching TRBD2 (5 bases). The CDR3 is made up of 15 amino acids. Germline loops: CDR1 LGHNA, CDR2 YSLEER. Trimming stripped 2 bases from V and 6 bases from J, with 13 bases between. CDR3 sequence: CASSQYGLEAGELFF. The CDR3 bases are TGCGCCAGCAGCCAATACGGTTTGGAGGCCGGGGAGCTGTTTTTT.

The rearrangement uses TRBV9 and TRBJ2-5; 8 nucleotides align to TRBD2. Trimming at V came to 4 bases and at J to 7 bases, leaving 18 bases not matched to a gene. Per the germline V gene, CDR1 is SGDLS and CDR2 is YYNGEE. The CDR3 sequence is 17 residues long. The CDR3 loop is CASSSPGVGGRLGTQYF. The CDR3 DNA is TGTGCCAGCAGCTCCCCCGGGGTGGGCGGGAGGCTCGGGACCCAGTACTTC.

This chain links TRBV27 with TRBJ2-7, with TRBD2 as a possible D gene (5 bases). Germline V gene lookup returns CDR1 MNHEY and CDR2 SMNVEV (reference sequence). The CDR3 has 13 residues. Deletions cut 7 bases from V and 4 bases from J, with 14 bases between. The CDR3: CASTHAGNYEQYF. The CDR3 DNA follows: TGTGCCAGCACTCATGCGGGCAATTACGAGCAGTACTTC.

This clone was seen a few times. V usage is TRBV7-8 and J usage is TRBJ2-7; 8 positions agree with TRBD1. The CDR3 sequence is 18 residues long. Losses at the gene ends were 5 bases for V and 2 bases for J; bases not matched to a gene: 17. Per germline, CDR1 SGHVS and CDR2 FQNEAQ. CDR3 DNA sequence: TGTGCCAGCAGCCCTTTCAGGGGGCGCGAAAAAGGGACCTACGAGCAGTACTTC. It yields the protein CASSPFRGREKGTYEQYF.

The chain carries TRBV6-1 and TRBJ2-7; D possibly corresponds to TRBD1 (5 bases). CDR1 MNHNS and CDR2 SASEGT come from the germline V gene. The CDR3 runs to 15 residues. Trimming removed 1 base from V and 0 bases from J, with 10 bases in between. The CDR3 nucleotides read TGTGCCAGCAGTGAAGTGGCAGGGAACTCCTACGAGCAGTACTTC. Amino acids: CASSEVAGNSYEQYF.

This chain links TRBV11-1 with TRBJ2-5, with D possibly being TRBD1 (5 bases). With the DNA end fitting TRBJ2-7 better, the J assignment may be wrong. Germline V CDR1 and CDR2: SGHAT, FQDESV (reference sequence). The CDR3 runs 15 residues. CDR3 in DNA: TGTGCCAGCAGCTTATGGGGCCGGAGCTCCTACGAGCAGTACTTC. It is translated as CASSLWGRSSYEQYF.

The rearrangement links TRBV5-6 to TRBJ2-1, with D perhaps matching TRBD2 (5 bases). This CDR3 comprises 15 residues. Trimming cost V 3 bases and J 3 bases, with 13 bases left between them. In germline, CDR1 is SGHDT, CDR2 YYEEEE. CDR3 region: CASSSTPGIYNEQFF. The CDR3 DNA sequence: TGTGCCAGCAGCTCTACCCCCGGGATCTACAATGAGCAGTTCTTC.

This clone is judged hyperexpanded (1% or more). V is TRBV28 and J is TRBJ1-5, with D uncertain. Germline assignment: CDR1 MDHEN and CDR2 SYDVKM. CDR3 length equals 14 residues. V lost 3 bases to trimming and J lost 4 bases, with 10 bases between them. CDR3 sequence reads: CASSFNGPNQPQHF. The CDR3 region has the DNA TGTGCCAGCAGTTTTAACGGACCTAATCAGCCCCAGCATTTT.

As concerns this clone: At one of its ends the junction is not consistent with the germline gene, which may arise from a read error. Other DNA sequences in the same sample also yield this CDR3. The CDR3 DNA sequence: TGTGCCAGCAGCAGAGACAGTTTTTCAGATACACAGTATTTT. The encoded protein is CASSRDSFSDTQYF. J is TRBJ2-3 and V is TRBV28; D is possibly TRBD1 (5 bases). Germline loops: CDR1 MDHEN, CDR2 SYDVKM. The CDR3 has 14 amino acids.

J is TRBJ1-4 and V is TRBV5-1; TRBD1 matches 8 bases. J was trimmed by 8 bases and V by 3 bases; bases with no gene match: 6. The CDR3 contains 14 residues. Germline V gene lookup returns CDR1 SGHRS and CDR2 YFSETQ. In DNA form, the CDR3 reads TGCGCCAGCAGCTCCGGACAGGGAGAAGAAAAACTGTTTTTT. Its translation: CASSSGQGEEKLFF. The entire variable domain, with the rest obtained from reference TRBV5-1 and TRBJ1-4, is as follows: KAGVTQTPRYLIKTRGQQVTLSCSPISGHRSVSWYQQTPGQGLQFLFEYFSETQRNKGNFPGRFSGRQFSNSRSEMNVSTLELGDSALYLCASSSGQGEEKLFFGSGTQLSVL.

This clone has just a few counts. This chain uses TRBV7-9 with TRBJ2-1; 13 bases are shared with TRBD2. The germline gives CDR1 SEHNR, CDR2 FQNEAQ (reference sequence). The ends lost 2 bases at V and 7 bases at J; junction bases unmatched: 2. CDR3 size: 15 residues. CDR3 sequence reads: CASSLTSGRVNEQFF. In nucleotides, the CDR3 is TGTGCCAGCAGCTTAACTAGCGGGAGGGTTAATGAGCAGTTCTTC.

The chain links TRBV4-1 to TRBJ1-4; a possible D gene is TRBD1 (5 bases). This CDR3 comprises 15 residues. Trimming pared 2 bases from V and 5 bases from J, leaving 12 bases between. Germline loops: CDR1 MGHRA, CDR2 YSYEKL. The CDR3 sequence is CASSQTGVLNEKLFF. The CDR3 DNA sequence: TGCGCCAGCAGCCAAACGGGGGTCCTAAATGAAAAACTGTTTTTT.

The rearrangement joins TRBV11-2 to TRBJ2-4, with 7 bases aligning to TRBD1. The CDR3 length is 18 residues. Germline V gene sequence: CDR1 SGHAT, CDR2 FQNNGV. With 5 bases clipped from V and 2 bases from J, the junction kept 15 bases outside the gene matches. The CDR3 bases are TGTGCCAGCAGCCCCGACGTTGGGGCAGGGGGTTCCAAAAACATTCAGTACTTC. Protein product: CASSPDVGAGGSKNIQYF.

This chain connects TRBV28 to TRBJ2-7; D unclear. Germline loops: CDR1 MDHEN, CDR2 SYDVKM. This CDR3 region has 12 residues. The V and J ends lost 8 bases and 0 bases respectively, with 8 bases between them. The CDR3 DNA reads as TGTGCCAGCCAGAGAAGCTCCTACGAGCAGTACTTC. Amino acids: CASQRSSYEQYF.

In its sample, this clone was seen a few times. This chain joins TRBV4-2 and TRBJ2-5; TRBD2 agrees at 8 bases. The CDR3 spans 16 residues. V dropped 4 bases and J dropped 4; count of bases not matched to a gene: 11. Looked up from germline, CDR1 is LGHNA and CDR2 is YNFKEQ. The CDR3 protein is CASSPTGGRNRETQYF. The DNA of the CDR3 is TGTGCCAGCAGCCCCACTGGCGGGAGGAACCGAGAGACCCAGTACTTC.

The chain joins TRBV7-3 to TRBJ2-5; TRBD2 matches 10 bases. Losses at the gene ends were 2 bases for V and 5 bases for J; bases not matched to a gene: 17. This CDR3 is built from 19 residues. Germline assignment: CDR1 SGHTA and CDR2 FQGTGA. The CDR3 coding sequence is TGTGCCAGCAGCTTAGCTCTCGGTCTAGCGGGGGACCGAGGGGAGACCCAGTACTTC. This gives the protein CASSLALGLAGDRGETQYF.

This chain connects TRBV18 to TRBJ2-7, with D possibly being TRBD1 or TRBD2 (5 bases each). The CDR3 is 15 residues long. The V and J ends lost 3 bases and 6 bases respectively, with 18 bases between them. CDR1 and CDR2 from the germline V gene are KGHSH and LQKENI. The CDR3 DNA sequence: TGTGCCAGCTCACCCTCGTCTGGGGGTAGTACCGAGCAGTACTTC. Amino acid sequence: CASSPSSGGSTEQYF.

This clone showed up just once. The chain is built from TRBV4-1 and TRBJ2-5, with D perhaps matching TRBD2 (6 bases). Germline CDR1 is MGHRA and CDR2 is YSYEKL. V shed 1 base and J shed 1 base, with 13 bases lying between them. This CDR3 is built from 16 residues. Written as DNA, the CDR3 is TGCGCCAGCAGCCAAGTGCCTAGCGTTAGCCAAGAGACCCAGTACTTC. Encoded protein: CASSQVPSVSQETQYF.

V gene TRBV9 combines with J gene TRBJ1-2, with D hard to call. Germline V gene lookup returns CDR1 SGDLS and CDR2 YYNGEE. V was clipped by 7 bases and J by 2 bases, with 9 bases between them. The CDR3 spans 12 residues. The CDR3 loop is CASSPRNYGYTF. The CDR3 nucleotides read TGTGCCAGCTCCCCCCGGAACTATGGCTACACCTTC.

This chain connects TRBV5-1 to TRBJ2-5; the match to TRBD2 covers 7 bases. V was pared by 4 bases and J by 1 base, with 10 bases of the junction left unmatched. The length of the CDR3 is 16 residues. CDR1 SGHRS and CDR2 YFSETQ come from the germline V gene. CDR3 bases: TGCGCCAGCAGCGTGACTAGCTCGAATCTCCAAGAGACCCAGTACTTC. This sequence encodes CASSVTSSNLQETQYF.

This chain links TRBV5-1 with TRBJ2-2; D possibly corresponds to TRBD2 (6 bases). Trimming took off 4 bases at V and 9 bases at J, with 16 bases between the two ends. This CDR3 contains 14 residues. Per the germline V gene, CDR1 is SGHRS and CDR2 is YFSETQ. CDR3 bases: TGCGCCAGCAGCAAGGCGGAGGGTTCCCGGGAGCTGTTTTTT. This codes for CASSKAEGSRELFF.

The rearrangement uses TRBV5-6 and TRBJ2-3; D gene ambiguous. The CDR3 consists of 14 residues. Germline lookup yields CDR1 SGHDT and CDR2 YYEEEE. V shed 5 bases and J shed 0 bases, with 10 bases lying between them. For the CDR3, the DNA is TGTGCCAGCAGAGGATTGTCTAGCACAGATACGCAGTATTTT. This gives the protein CASRGLSSTDTQYF.

This chain's CDR3 is CASSLNPGGRNEKLFF. As DNA, the CDR3 is TGTGCCAGCAGCTTGAATCCAGGGGGCCGTAATGAAAAACTGTTTTTT. The gene calls are TRBV5-5 and TRBJ1-4; TRBD1 matches 8 bases. Germline V gives CDR1 SGHKS, CDR2 YYEKEE (reference sequence). Germline trimming cut 1 base from V and 4 bases from J; bases unmatched to any gene: 6. The CDR3 has 16 residues.